This T cell receptor (beta chain) was identified during a study of human T cells and chemical hapten exposure. The overall study: Small pooled library volume differences chiefly drove per-sample TCR yield variation.

This CDR3 is 16 amino acids long. Looked up from germline, CDR1 is LGHDT and CDR2 is YNNKEL (reference sequence). J was trimmed by 10 bases and V by 0 bases; bases with no gene match: 6. Authors' methods: Samples had a median of about 96,000 TCRs, ranging about 23,224 to 700,000. Each CDR3 protein is one row after TCRdb ran MiXCR on the RACE reads. In this record, the V and J calls reflect TCRdb's handling and not the investigators' own analysis. The profile shows 120,000 or so distinct CDR3 sequences, approximately 11% of them singletons. Time point given: patch test 3, about 24 weeks after DPC sensitization. Treatment here: therapeutic diphenylcyclopropenone sensitization with weekly scalp DPC. Blood sampling preceded each patch test application. This clonotype appeared a single time.

Source: whole blood, taken in connection with sensitization to the hapten diphenylcyclopropenone (DPC). The receptor was derived from a woman aged 45-65 years with alopecia areata. Some clones in this sample may be carry-over from other donors' samples. The chain has TRBV3-1 and TRBJ1-6, with TRBD1 matching 10 bases. DNA for the CDR3: TGTGCCAGCAGCCAAGATCGGGGACAGGGGACCTCACCCCTCCACTTT. Translated, it gives CASSQDRGQGTSPLHF.